The rows below give T cell receptor beta chains drawn from one sample of a study of cytomegalovirus exposure and HLA in healthy donors. Measured with immunoSEQ multiplex PCR; TCRdb has only the in-frame clones, and not every one. The sample has some 160,000 clones, around 79% seen once. Sequenced: PBMCs. The receptor set was obtained from a middle-aged woman in good health and CMV-seronegative. Both conserved end residues are part of each CDR3. The D gene is left open where the match is weak. Some rows have no size entry. The others give once, few or many, or a class for an expanded clone.

TRBV6-6	TRBD2	.	TRBJ2-1	TGTGCCAGCAGTTACGTTGCGGGGGGGCCGAATGAGCAGTTCTTC	CASSYVAGGPNEQFF
TRBV7-9	.	.	TRBJ1-2	TGTGCCAGCAGCTTACCAGGGTTCGATGGCTACACCTTC	CASSLPGFDGYTF
TRBV19	.	.	TRBJ1-6	TGTGCCAGTAGGGTCCAGGGAGGTAATTCACCCCTCCACTTT	CASRVQGGNSPLHF
TRBV2	.	.	TRBJ2-3	TGTGCCAGCAAAGGCCCGGGTTGGACAGATACGCAGTATTTT	CASKGPGWTDTQYF
TRBV7-9	.	.	TRBJ2-5	TGTGCCAGCAGCTGGGGGGACCAGGGCCAAGAGACCCAGTACTTC	CASSWGDQGQETQYF
TRBV2	.	.	TRBJ2-3	TGTGCCAGCAGCGCCTCCCACGGTAACGGGAATACGCAGTATTTT	CASSASHGNGNTQYF
TRBV27	TRBD2	.	TRBJ2-2	TGTGCCAGCAGTTTAAGGGTAGCGGGGGGGAAAACCGGGGAGCTGTTTTTT	CASSLRVAGGKTGELFF
TRBV5-5	.	.	TRBJ2-7	TGTGCCAGCAGCTTGGGAGTCGGGGTCTCCTACGAGCAGTACTTC	CASSLGVGVSYEQYF
TRBV5-1	TRBD1	few	TRBJ1-5	TGCGCCAGCAGCACCGGGACAGGGGGTGATCAGCCCCAGCATTTT	CASSTGTGGDQPQHF
TRBV7-9	TRBD2	.	TRBJ2-7	TGTGCCAGCAGCTTACGGGGGGGGAGCTCCTACGAGCAGTACTTC	CASSLRGGSSYEQYF
TRBV18	.	once	TRBJ2-3	TGTGCCAGCTCACCACCGGTCAGAAGACACTCTAGCACAGATACGCAGTATTTT	CASSPPVRRHSSTDTQYF
TRBV6-6	TRBD2	.	TRBJ2-3	TGTGCCAGCAGTTTGGAGCGGGGGTATTTGGATACGCAGTATTTT	CASSLERGYLDTQYF
TRBV27	.	.	TRBJ1-6	TGTGCCAGCAGTTTATCGCGGGGACGCACGGGCTATAATTCACCCCTCCACTTT	CASSLSRGRTGYNSPLHF
TRBV27	TRBD2	.	TRBJ2-3	TGTGCCAGCAGTTTATCGGGACTAGCAGCAGATACGCAGTATTTT	CASSLSGLAADTQYF
TRBV6-5	.	.	TRBJ1-2	TGTGCCAGCAGCCACAAAAGAGGGTTGGATGGCTACACCTTC	CASSHKRGLDGYTF
TRBV5-1	.	.	TRBJ2-5	TGCGCCAGCAGCCGGTCACTAGTGGGAGAGACCCAGTACTTC	CASSRSLVGETQYF
TRBV11-2	TRBD1	.	TRBJ1-2	TGTGCCAGCAGCTCATACAGGGGGCAAGTATCTAACTATGGCTACACCTTC	CASSSYRGQVSNYGYTF
TRBV5-5	TRBD1	.	TRBJ2-5	TGTGCCAGCAGCTTCCGAGGGACAGGGGAAGAGACCCAGTACTTC	CASSFRGTGEETQYF
TRBV6-4	TRBD1	.	TRBJ2-2	TGTGCCAGCAGAGTGATACAGGGGGCTGGGGAGCTGTTTTTT	CASRVIQGAGELFF
TRBV6-4	TRBD1	.	TRBJ1-2	TGTGCCAGCAGTGACACGGACAGGGGCGGACGTAACTATGGCTACACCTTC	CASSDTDRGGRNYGYTF
TRBV18	TRBD2	.	TRBJ2-1	TGTGCCAGCTCCCGGGGGACTAGCGGGGGACAAGGTGAGCAGTTCTTC	CASSRGTSGGQGEQFF
TRBV6-5	.	.	TRBJ1-1	TGTGCCAGCAGCCGAAAGGCGCAGCGAGTCACTGAAGCTTTCTTT	CASSRKAQRVTEAFF
TRBV4-1	.	.	TRBJ2-7	TGCGCCAGCAGCCGGGGAGGATTCGAACACGAGCAGTACTTC	CASSRGGFEHEQYF
TRBV27	TRBD1	.	TRBJ1-4	TGTGCCAGCAGTTACGGGACAGGCGTTAATGAAAAACTGTTTTTT	CASSYGTGVNEKLFF
TRBV6-5	.	few	TRBJ1-1	TGTGCCAGCAGTTACGCGTCCCGGAACACTGAAGCTTTCTTT	CASSYASRNTEAFF
TRBV28	.	.	TRBJ1-2	TGTGCCAGCAGTTTATCGGTGTCCCTAGGCTATGGCTACACCTTC	CASSLSVSLGYGYTF
TRBV28	.	once	TRBJ1-3	TGTGCCAGCAGTTCCGGGGGGTTTTACTCTGGAAACACCATATATTTT	CASSSGGFYSGNTIYF
TRBV4-2	TRBD1	.	TRBJ1-1	TGTGCCAGCAGCCAAGCCCAGGGGGTCTCTGAAGCTTTCTTT	CASSQAQGVSEAFF
TRBV4-2	TRBD2	once	TRBJ2-3	TGTGCCAGCAGCCAGGCCGGGACTACCAAAGGAACAGATACGCAGTATTTT	CASSQAGTTKGTDTQYF
TRBV28	TRBD2	.	TRBJ2-1	TGTGCCAGCAGTCTAGCGGGGGGGCCTCGTGAGCAGTTCTTC	CASSLAGGPREQFF
TRBV12-5	.	.	TRBJ1-2	TGTGCTAGTGGTTTGGTTGGACAGCCAGCTAACTATGGCTACACCTTC	CASGLVGQPANYGYTF
TRBV6-6	.	few	TRBJ1-1	TGTGCCAGCAGTTACACCCCCAACAGGGCTGAAGCTTTCTTT	CASSYTPNRAEAFF
TRBV19	TRBD2	.	TRBJ2-5	TGTGCCAGTAGTATCCCGCTAGCGGGGGCCGGGGGACGTATTCAAGAGACCCAGTACTTC	CASSIPLAGAGGRIQETQYF
TRBV7-2	.	.	TRBJ2-5	TGTGCCAGCAGCTTTTACTCAGGGCAAGAGACCCAGTACTTC	CASSFYSGQETQYF
TRBV7-5	.	few	TRBJ2-3	TGTGTCAGAAGCTCCCAGACTAGCGGGGGGGCCCGGAAGGGTACGCAGTATTTT	CVRSSQTSGGARKGTQYF
TRBV5-4	TRBD1	once	TRBJ1-2	TGTGCCAGCAGCTGGGGGACAGGGGAGAACACCTTC	CASSWGTGENTF
TRBV7-8	.	.	TRBJ2-2	TGTGCCAGCAGCTTAGCTAGCAGGGTTTACACCGGGGAGCTGTTTTTT	CASSLASRVYTGELFF
TRBV15	TRBD1	.	TRBJ2-7	TGTGCCACCAGCAGAGGCCGGGACAGCTCCTACGAGCAGTACTTC	CATSRGRDSSYEQYF
TRBV7-9	TRBD1	once	TRBJ1-2	TGTGCCAGCAGCAGACAGGGGGCTCGTGGCTACACCTTC	CASSRQGARGYTF
TRBV9	TRBD2	.	TRBJ2-2	TGTGCCAGCAACCCCGGGGGGATCGGGGAGCTGTTTTTT	CASNPGGIGELFF
TRBV25-1	TRBD2	.	TRBJ2-3	TGTGCCAGCAGTGAATCCCTAACTAGCGGGGCGGGCTCTAATACGCAGTATTTT	CASSESLTSGAGSNTQYF
TRBV5-1	TRBD2	.	TRBJ2-1	TGCGCCAGCAGCCCTCCGGCGGGGGGCTCCTACAATGAGCAGTTCTTC	CASSPPAGGSYNEQFF
TRBV5-8	.	.	TRBJ1-2	TGTGCCAGCAGCTTACGTCAGGGGTCGGGCGGCTACACCTTC	CASSLRQGSGGYTF
TRBV11-1	TRBD1	.	TRBJ1-1	TGTGCCAGCAGCCCTCGGACAGGGTCGACCTATTTGAACACTGAAGCTTTCTTT	CASSPRTGSTYLNTEAFF
TRBV5-1	TRBD1	.	TRBJ1-6	TGCGCCAGCAGCTACGACAGGGATAATTCACCCCTCCACTTT	CASSYDRDNSPLHF
TRBV7-7	TRBD2	few	TRBJ2-1	TGTGCCAGCAGCTACACTAGCGGGGGAGGTAATGAGCAGTTCTTC	CASSYTSGGGNEQFF
TRBV4-1	TRBD1	.	TRBJ1-4	TGCGCCAGCAGCCAAACGGAGACAGGGGGGTATGAAAAACTGTTTTTT	CASSQTETGGYEKLFF
TRBV28	TRBD2	few	TRBJ2-3	TGTGCCAGCTCCCGCCCGGGACTAGCGGGGGGGCTCTTAGATACGCAGTATTTT	CASSRPGLAGGLLDTQYF
TRBV4-1	.	.	TRBJ1-6	TGCGCCAGCAGCCAACAGGGTAGTCCCCACAATTCACCCCTCCACTTT	CASSQQGSPHNSPLHF
TRBV7-2	.	.	TRBJ1-2	TGTGCCAGCAGCCAGAGCGCAGCCCCGTATGGCTACACCTTC	CASSQSAAPYGYTF
TRBV5-4	.	.	TRBJ1-6	TGTGCCAGCAGCTTGGCAGGGGTAGGTTCACCCCTCCACTTT	CASSLAGVGSPLHF
TRBV4-2	TRBD1	few	TRBJ1-1	TGTGCCAGCAGCCAAGGCCAGGGGACAGGGAACACTGAAGCTTTCTTT	CASSQGQGTGNTEAFF
TRBV5-1	TRBD1	.	TRBJ1-1	TGCGCCAGCAGCCGATTCGGTGGCCTAACCAGCCCAGGGGGAACTGAAGCTTTCTTT	CASSRFGGLTSPGGTEAFF
TRBV7-2	TRBD1	.	TRBJ1-2	TGTGCCAGCAGCTCCCCGACAGGGAGGCACGGCTACACCTTC	CASSSPTGRHGYTF
TRBV5-1	.	.	TRBJ2-7	TGCGCCAGCAGCTTGGCCATAGGGGTCTCCTACGAGCAGTACTTC	CASSLAIGVSYEQYF
TRBV28	TRBD1	few	TRBJ2-6	TGTGCCATGCAGGGGGCTGGGGCCAACGTCCTGACTTTC	CAMQGAGANVLTF
TRBV6-5	.	once	TRBJ1-1	TGTGCCAGCAGTTCCTTCCCCCGAGGGAGGAACAGTGAAGCTTTCTTT	CASSSFPRGRNSEAFF
TRBV5-4	.	.	TRBJ1-6	TGTGCCAGCAGCTTGTCCAGGGTTGACTCCTATAATTCACCCCTCCACTTT	CASSLSRVDSYNSPLHF